This TCR beta chain comes out of a study of shared clonotypes between healthy human individuals. Study-wide findings and caveats: A few donors showed sharing of approximately 5% of naive CD4 clonotypes. Rarefaction showed sorted-subset sequencing was incomplete despite large depth.

With respect to this clone: The antigen remains unidentified.

Nashville, Tennessee was home to all donors, each a Caucasian adult. This CDR3 comprises 15 residues. Trimming shortened V by 4 bases and J by 4 bases, and 16 bases separated the two germline ends. Germline V CDR1 and CDR2: SEHNR, FQNEAQ (reference sequence). Clones were read by immunoSEQ multiplex PCR, and TCRdb kept only the in-frame ones, dropping some. This repertoire shows 2 million to 2.5 million clones, nearly 97% found once; its top ten account for 0.13%. Sequencing was done on a sample of naive CD4+ T cells sorted from blood. Described subset: CD45RA+ positively selected. The chain recombines TRBV7-9 with TRBJ1-1; tentative D call: TRBD1 (5 bases). The clonotype was recovered from a man younger than 35 in good health. CDR3 DNA: TGTGCCAGCAGCTCACTTGGGGAGGGACGCACTGAAGCTTTCTTT. Amino acid sequence: CASSSLGEGRTEAFF.